These T cell receptor beta chains were read from a single sample in a study of shared clonotypes between healthy human individuals. This table comes from immunoSEQ multiplex PCR, and its TCRdb copy is limited to in-frame clones, with some not included. The sample includes nearly 750,000 clones, approximately 77% of them seen just once. Sequencing was performed on memory CD4+ T cells sorted from blood. The receptors originated from a woman aged 30 to 39 in good health. The CDR3 runs from the conserved cysteine through the conserved F or W. Each record gives: V gene, clone size, J gene, D gene, CDR3 DNA, CDR3 protein. The D gene is left open where the match is weak. Size is stated for part of the rows, as once, few or many counts, or as a class when the clone is expanded.

>TRBV2|once|TRBJ2-1|TRBD2
TGTGCCAGCGAGCGGGAAGGGGCCTACAATGAGCAGTTCTTC
CASEREGAYNEQFF
>TRBV7-3|once|TRBJ2-3|-
TGTGCCAGCAGCTTCGGGCGTACAGATACGCAGTATTTT
CASSFGRTDTQYF
>TRBV27|once|TRBJ2-7|-
TGTGCCACCACCATTAGGCAGGCTAATGACTACGAGCAGTACTTC
CATTIRQANDYEQYF
>TRBV11-2|-|TRBJ1-1|TRBD1
TGTGCCAGCAGCAGGGGACAGGGAACTGAAGCTTTCTTT
CASSRGQGTEAFF
>TRBV27|-|TRBJ2-7|TRBD2
TGTGCCAGCAGACGCCACGGGGGGCTGGCTAGCGGGAGGGTCGGCTACGAGCAGTACTTC
CASRRHGGLASGRVGYEQYF
>TRBV6-1|-|TRBJ1-5|-
TGTGCCAGCAGCAGGACAGCGAATCAGCCCCAGCATTTT
CASSRTANQPQHF
>TRBV27|once|TRBJ2-2|TRBD1
TGTGCCAGCAGTACAAGAAGGACAGGGGGCCTTATCCCCGGGGAGCTGTTTTTT
CASSTRRTGGLIPGELFF
>TRBV18|-|TRBJ2-5|TRBD1
TGTGCCAGCTCATCGGACAGGCTTCAAGAGACCCAGTACTTC
CASSSDRLQETQYF
>TRBV6-5|-|TRBJ1-1|-
TGTGCCAGCGGCTGGGCTGAAGCTTTCTTT
CASGWAEAFF
>TRBV25-1|-|TRBJ1-3|-
TGTGCCAGCAGTGATCCAGGGCCAGGAAACACCATATATTTT
CASSDPGPGNTIYF
>TRBV28|-|TRBJ1-1|TRBD1
TGTGCCAGCACTTTAAGGACAGGATGGAGGACTGAAGCTTTCTTT
CASTLRTGWRTEAFF
>TRBV7-8|-|TRBJ1-2|TRBD1
TGTGCCAGCAGCTTAGGTGGACAGGGGGCCGGTGGCTACACCTTC
CASSLGGQGAGGYTF
>TRBV19|few|TRBJ2-7|TRBD2
TGTGCCAGTAGTATACGGGATGGCGGGAGGGCTGTCGAGCAGTACTTC
CASSIRDGGRAVEQYF
>TRBV4-1|-|TRBJ1-5|TRBD1
TGCGCCAGCAGCCTACAAGAACCGGACAGGGGCCCCCAGCCCCAGCATTTT
CASSLQEPDRGPQPQHF
>TRBV7-9|-|TRBJ1-4|-
TGTGCCAGCAGCTTTGTTTCTGAAAAACTGTTTTTT
CASSFVSEKLFF
>TRBV9|-|TRBJ2-3|TRBD2
TGTGCCAGCAGCGTAGCTAGCGGAACAACAGATACGCAGTATTTT
CASSVASGTTDTQYF
>TRBV28|-|TRBJ2-1|-
TGTGCCAGCGACCCACCGTCGGGTCACGGGGAGCAGTTCTTC
CASDPPSGHGEQFF
>TRBV20-1|-|TRBJ1-6|-
TGCAGTGGGGGAGAGCTATCACCCCTCCACTTT
CSGGELSPLHF
>TRBV5-6|few|TRBJ2-1|TRBD2
TGTGCCAGCAGCAGAAGGACTAGCGGGAGTATCCATGAGCAGTTCTTC
CASSRRTSGSIHEQFF
>TRBV18|-|TRBJ1-2|-
TGTGCCAGCTCACCCCTCCGGGAGGGGAGCTATCAGGACTATGGCTACACCTTC
CASSPLREGSYQDYGYTF
>TRBV4-1|-|TRBJ2-1|TRBD2
TGCGCCAGCAGCCAGATCCCCGGGACTAGCGGCTACAATGAGCAGTTCTTC
CASSQIPGTSGYNEQFF
>TRBV6-5|few|TRBJ2-3|TRBD2
TGTGCCAGCAGCGCCCCGGGACTAGCGGACAATACGCAGTATTTT
CASSAPGLADNTQYF
>TRBV19|-|TRBJ2-1|TRBD2
TGTGCCAGTAGTCAGCCGGGACTAGCGGGAGGGCTTGAACAGTTCTTC
CASSQPGLAGGLEQFF
>TRBV28|few|TRBJ1-1|-
TGTGCCAGCAGCCGCCCAGGGGCCCTAGCTTTCTTT
CASSRPGALAFF
>TRBV7-2|-|TRBJ1-5|TRBD1
TGTGCCAGCAGCTTAGCGACAGGGGGCGGTCAGCCCCAGCATTTT
CASSLATGGGQPQHF
>TRBV19|-|TRBJ1-5|TRBD1
TGTGCCAGTACACAGGGGTATCAGCCCCAGCATTTT
CASTQGYQPQHF
>TRBV4-1|-|TRBJ2-1|-
TGCGCCAGCAGCCAAGAGTTCTGGGGGCAACTGAGGAATGAGCAGTTCTTC
CASSQEFWGQLRNEQFF
>TRBV5-1|-|TRBJ1-1|-
TGCGCCAGCAGCCCTCCGAACAGGGTCACTGAAGCTTTCTTT
CASSPPNRVTEAFF
>TRBV2|-|TRBJ2-1|-
TGTGCCAGGCCGCCCAGGAGCCGGGGCAATGAGCAGTTCTTC
CARPPRSRGNEQFF
>TRBV18|-|TRBJ2-3|-
TGTGCCAGCTCACCCGGACGAGATACGCAGTATTTT
CASSPGRDTQYF
>TRBV29-1|-|TRBJ2-1|-
TGCAGCATTGGGTTCCCGTCTTACAATGAGCAGTTCTTC
CSIGFPSYNEQFF
>TRBV28|-|TRBJ1-2|-
TGTGCCAGCAGTCCAGGGGTTTATGGCTACACCTTC
CASSPGVYGYTF
>TRBV19|-|TRBJ1-1|-
TGTGCCAGTAGTCCCTTCCTGTCCTCCACTGAAGCTTTCTTT
CASSPFLSSTEAFF
>TRBV19|-|TRBJ2-7|-
TGTGCCAGTAGTATTGCGGGACAGATTTACGAGCAGTACTTC
CASSIAGQIYEQYF
>TRBV7-3|-|TRBJ2-3|TRBD2
TGTGCCAGCAGCTTAACGTTTCCTAGCGGGAGTGTGGCAGATACGCAGTATTTT
CASSLTFPSGSVADTQYF
>TRBV29-1|few|TRBJ2-7|-
TGCAGCGTTGAAGAGGCCATACAAGGAAGCTCCTACGAGCAGTACTTC
CSVEEAIQGSSYEQYF
>TRBV29-1|few|TRBJ2-4|-
TGCAGCGTTGTTGAAGGGTCGGGCATTCAGTACTTC
CSVVEGSGIQYF
>TRBV11-2|-|TRBJ2-1|TRBD2
TGTGCCACCGGACTAGCCGCCAACCTCAATGAGCAGTTCTTC
CATGLAANLNEQFF
>TRBV5-1|-|TRBJ2-4|TRBD2
TGCGCCAGCAGCTTGGGTAGCGGGAGTGGGAACATTCAGTACTTC
CASSLGSGSGNIQYF
>TRBV2|-|TRBJ2-5|TRBD1
TGTGCCAGCAGTTATGGGGGGACAGGCCTACAAGAGACCCAGTACTTC
CASSYGGTGLQETQYF
>TRBV7-9|-|TRBJ2-2|-
TGTGCCAGTACCATCACCGGGGAGCTGTTTTTT
CASTITGELFF
>TRBV7-9|-|TRBJ2-7|-
TGTGCCAGCAGCTTACAATCGGGTCCCTACGAGCAGTACTTC
CASSLQSGPYEQYF
>TRBV2|-|TRBJ2-3|-
TGTGCCAGCACCAGTTTGGGGGGCACAGATACGCAGTATTTT
CASTSLGGTDTQYF
>TRBV19|-|TRBJ1-5|-
TGTGCCAGTAAAAACAACGCCGGACAGTGGAATCAGCCCCAGCATTTT
CASKNNAGQWNQPQHF
>TRBV4-1|-|TRBJ2-3|-
TGCGCCAGCAGCCAAGGGGACTTAATCACAGATACGCAGTATTTT
CASSQGDLITDTQYF
>TRBV5-6|few|TRBJ2-7|TRBD2
TGTGCCAGCAGCTTTAGCGGGATTGGGGACGAGCAGTACTTC
CASSFSGIGDEQYF
>TRBV10-3|-|TRBJ1-4|-
TGTGCCATCAGTGTAGGGGGTTTGGAAAAACTGTTTTTT
CAISVGGLEKLFF
>TRBV6-6|few|TRBJ2-5|-
TGTGCCAGCAGACAAGTTGACAACCTCCAAGAGACCCAGTACTTC
CASRQVDNLQETQYF
>TRBV7-3|few|TRBJ2-1|TRBD2
TGTGCCAGCAGCCCGGGACTAGCGGTTTACAATGAGCAGTTCTTC
CASSPGLAVYNEQFF
>TRBV4-1|once|TRBJ2-1|TRBD2
TGCGCCAGCAGCGTTCGAGGGAGCGGGAGCTCCTACAATGAGCAGTTCTTC
CASSVRGSGSSYNEQFF